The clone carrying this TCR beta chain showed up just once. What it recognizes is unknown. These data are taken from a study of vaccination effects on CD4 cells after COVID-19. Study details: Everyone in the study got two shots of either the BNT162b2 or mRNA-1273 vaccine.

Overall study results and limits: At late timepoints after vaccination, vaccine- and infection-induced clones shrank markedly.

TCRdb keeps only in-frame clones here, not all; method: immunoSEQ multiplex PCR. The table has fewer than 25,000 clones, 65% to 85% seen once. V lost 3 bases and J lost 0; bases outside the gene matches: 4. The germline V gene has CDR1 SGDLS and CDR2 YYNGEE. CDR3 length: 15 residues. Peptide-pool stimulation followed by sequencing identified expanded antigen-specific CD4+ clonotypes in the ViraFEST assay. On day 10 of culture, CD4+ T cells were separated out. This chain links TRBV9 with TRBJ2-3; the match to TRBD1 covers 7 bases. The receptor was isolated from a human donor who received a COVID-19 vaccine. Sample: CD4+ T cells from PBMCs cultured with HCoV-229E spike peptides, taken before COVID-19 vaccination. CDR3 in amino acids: CASSEGTVSTDTQYF. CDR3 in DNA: TGTGCCAGCAGCGAGGGGACAGTTAGCACAGATACGCAGTATTTT. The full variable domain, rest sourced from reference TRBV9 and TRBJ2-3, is DSGVTQTPKHLITATGQRVTLRCSPRSGDLSVYWYQQSLDQGLQFLIQYYNGEERAKGNILERFSAQQFPDLHSELNLSSLELGDSALYFCASSEGTVSTDTQYFGPGTRLTVL.